This TCR beta chain was sequenced for a study of blood T cell repertoires in COVID-19. Germline V gene data show CDR1 as SGHDT and CDR2 as YYEEEE. The CDR3 is made up of 16 amino acids. Trimming cost V 3 bases and J 2 bases; bases outside gene matches: 6. Clones were sequenced by immunoSEQ multiplex PCR, and TCRdb holds only the in-frame ones, with some missing. The repertoire holds about 130,000 clones, with around 83% as singletons. The gene calls are TRBV5-6 and TRBJ1-5, with 9 positions matching TRBD1. This sequence originates from a man aged 25 to 40 who had recovered from COVID-19. Sequencing used PBMCs or T cells enriched from blood (not recorded which). CDR3 sequence (DNA): TGTGCCAGCAGCTCACGACAGGGGGTAGGCAATCAGCCCCAGCATTTT. Amino acid sequence: CASSSRQGVGNQPQHF.